The next 21 T cell receptor beta chains were all read from a single sample in a study of T cells in tumors after PD-1 blockade. Only in-frame clones appear in the TCRdb table, and some are missing; sequencing was by immunoSEQ multiplex PCR. The table shows some 20,000 clones, with around 80% occurring only once. The source material was PBMCs, sampled before anti-PD-1 treatment. These receptors were collected from a human donor with basal cell carcinoma.

The chain links TRBV9 to TRBJ1-5; D is perhaps TRBD1 (5 bases). V gave up 4 bases and J gave up 0 bases, with 11 bases separating them. CDR1 is SGDLS and CDR2 is YYNGEE in the germline V gene. The CDR3 has 15 amino acids. The CDR3 nucleotides read TGTGCCAGCAGCTCAACAGGATATAGCAATCAGCCCCAGCATTTT. Its translation is CASSSTGYSNQPQHF.

A few counts support this clone. The chain combines TRBV7-6 with TRBJ2-4, with D maybe TRBD2 (7 bases). The germline V gene has CDR1 SGHVS and CDR2 FNYEAQ. CDR3 length: 14 amino acids. Trimming shortened V by 3 bases and J by 5 bases, and 11 bases separated the two germline ends. The CDR3 is CASSFGGGQNIQYF. CDR3 bases: TGTGCCAGCAGCTTTGGGGGGGGCCAAAACATTCAGTACTTC.

The rearrangement links TRBV9 to TRBJ1-2, with a possible D match to TRBD1 (5 bases). The V gene lost 7 bases and the J gene lost 4 bases, with 14 bases spanning the gap. Germline V lookup: CDR1 SGDLS, CDR2 YYNGEE. This CDR3 region has 13 residues. The CDR3 reads CASGRGGGYGYTF. The CDR3 DNA follows: TGTGCCAGCGGTCGTGGGGGAGGCTATGGCTACACCTTC.

The rearrangement uses TRBV13 and TRBJ2-2; D is possibly TRBD1 or TRBD2 (5 bases each). Trimming removed 5 bases from V and 1 base from J, with 11 bases in between. This CDR3 is 15 amino acids long. From germline, CDR1 is PRHDT and CDR2 FYEKMQ (reference sequence). The CDR3 region is CASSPRDRNTGELFF. CDR3 DNA: TGTGCCAGCAGCCCAAGGGACCGGAACACCGGGGAGCTGTTTTTT.

V usage is TRBV10-3 and J usage is TRBJ2-1; 11 bases line up with TRBD2. There are 17 residues in the CDR3. CDR1 is ENHRY, CDR2 SYGVKD, per germline. V lost 0 bases to trimming and J lost 8 bases; unmatched junction nucleotides: 9. CDR3 in amino acids: CAISESGLAGGGDEQFF. For the CDR3, the DNA is TGTGCCATCAGTGAGTCGGGCCTAGCGGGAGGTGGCGATGAGCAGTTCTTC.

This clone was counted once. The chain joins TRBV19 to TRBJ2-5; 7 nucleotides agree with TRBD2. CDR1 is LNHDA, CDR2 SQIVND, per germline (reference sequence). The CDR3 runs 15 residues. Trimming took 6 bases from V and 4 from J; bases not matched to a gene: 11. The CDR3 DNA sequence: TGTGCCAGTAGCGGTACGAGGGGAGGGTCAGAGACCCAGTACTTC. Protein: CASSGTRGGSETQYF.

This chain connects TRBV6-5 to TRBJ2-7, with D hard to call. The V gene lost 0 bases and the J gene lost 1 base, with 7 bases spanning the gap. CDR1 and CDR2 from the germline V gene are MNHEY and SVGAGI. The CDR3 length is 14 residues. This CDR3 is CASSYSRTSYEQYF. For the CDR3, the DNA is TGTGCCAGCAGTTACTCTCGGACGTCCTACGAGCAGTACTTC.

The genes are TRBV12-1 and TRBJ2-7. TRBV12-1 is flagged as a pseudogene. CDR3 length: 13 amino acids. The CDR3 bases are TGTGCCAGCAGCTTTTCTTGGGCCTACGAGCAGTACTTC. Its protein is CASSFSWAYEQYF.

A word on this clone: Sequence at one end of the junction differs from germline and may be a read error. The rearrangement links TRBV7-9 to TRBJ2-2; tentatively, D is TRBD1 (6 bases). The CDR3 totals 15 residues. Per the germline V gene, CDR1 is SEHNR and CDR2 is FQNEAQ (reference sequence). CDR3 DNA: TGTGCCAGCAGCGACGAGACAGGCCCCCACCGGGGAGCTGTTTTT. This gives the protein CASSDETGPHRGAVF.

The chain combines TRBV28 with TRBJ2-3; TRBD2 matches 12 bases. The J segment lost 3 bases and the V segment lost 6 bases, leaving 4 bases of the junction unmatched. The germline gives CDR1 MDHEN, CDR2 SYDVKM. This CDR3 contains 15 residues. The CDR3 loop reads CASRETSGRTDTQYF. CDR3 coding DNA: TGTGCCAGCAGGGAGACTAGCGGGAGAACAGATACGCAGTATTTT.

This clone was seen a single time. At one end, the junction sequence differs from germline, possibly due to a read error. CDR3 loop: CAGRGSGNTIYF. The CDR3 DNA sequence: TGTGCCGGCAGGGGTTCTGGAAACACCATATATTTT. This chain connects TRBV5-4 to TRBJ1-3, with D tentatively TRBD1 (6 bases). The germline V gene has CDR1 SGHNT and CDR2 YYREEE (reference sequence). The CDR3 contains 12 residues.

The V and J genes are TRBV5-4 and TRBJ2-1; unclear D gene. CDR1 is SGHNT and CDR2 is YYREEE in the germline V gene (reference sequence). CDR3 length: 13 residues. Trimming shortened V by 2 bases and J by 3 bases, and 6 bases separated the two germline ends. CDR3 sequence: CASSLQGYNEQFF. DNA of the CDR3: TGTGCCAGCAGCTTACAAGGCTACAATGAGCAGTTCTTC.

In this sample, this clone is medium-sized. V and J are TRBV4-3 and TRBJ2-1, with D tentatively TRBD1 (5 bases). The CDR3 extends over 16 amino acids. Germline V gene lookup returns CDR1 LGHNA and CDR2 YSLEER. V dropped 0 bases and J dropped 4 bases, with 13 bases sitting between them. CDR3 loop: CASSQDRQPTYNEQFF. The CDR3 bases are TGCGCCAGCAGCCAAGATCGACAGCCTACATACAATGAGCAGTTCTTC.

This chain links TRBV28 with TRBJ2-3; 7 bases fit TRBD2. CDR1 is MDHEN and CDR2 is SYDVKM in the germline V gene. The length of the CDR3 is 16 residues. Unmatched junction bases numbered 9, after V lost 5 bases and J lost 1 base. The CDR3 here is CASSGLELEGTDTQYF. Here the CDR3 DNA reads TGTGCCAGCAGTGGACTAGAACTTGAGGGCACAGATACGCAGTATTTT.

Comment on this clone: Relative to the germline gene, one junction end is altered; a read error may explain this. V and J are TRBV24-1 and TRBJ2-3; the D is unclear. The V gene's germline CDR1 is KGHDR and CDR2 SFDVKD. The CDR3 is 8 residues long. The DNA of the CDR3 is TGTGCCACCCCCCCCGGGTGTTTT. Its protein product is CATPPGCF.

The chain links TRBV7-6 to TRBJ2-3, with TRBD1 matching over 8 bases. V dropped 5 bases and J dropped 2; count of bases not matched to a gene: 9. This CDR3 spans 16 amino acids. Germline loops: CDR1 SGHVS, CDR2 FNYEAQ. In DNA form, the CDR3 reads TGTGCCAGCAGCGTCCTACGGGACAGGAACACAGATACGCAGTATTTT. Translated: CASSVLRDRNTDTQYF. Full variable domain (remainder filled in from reference TRBV7-6 and TRBJ2-3): GAGVSQSPRYKVTKRGQDVALRCDPISGHVSLYWYRQALGQGPEFLTYFNYEAQQDKSGLPNDRFSAERPEGSISTLTIQRTEQRDSAMYRCASSVLRDRNTDTQYFGPGTRLTVL.

The chain combines TRBV3-1 (or the pseudogene TRBV3-2) with TRBJ2-5; possible D gene TRBD2, 6 bases. Germline V CDR1 and CDR2: LGHDT, YNNKEL (reference sequence). Trimming left V 2 bases short and J 4 bases short, with 11 bases between. This CDR3 is 14 amino acids long. CDR3 sequence (DNA): TGTGCCAGCAGCCAATGGCGGGACCGAGAGACCCAGTACTTC. Translation: CASSQWRDRETQYF.

This clone was found a few times. The CDR3: CASSNPAGVSYNEQFF. CDR3 DNA: TGTGCCAGTAGTAACCCAGCGGGAGTCTCCTACAATGAGCAGTTCTTC. The rearrangement joins TRBV19 to TRBJ2-1; 8 bases agree with TRBD2. Trimming took 4 bases from V and 0 from J; bases not matched to a gene: 5. Looked up from germline, CDR1 is LNHDA and CDR2 is SQIVND (reference sequence). The CDR3 length is 16 residues. Full variable domain (outside the CDR3, taken from reference TRBV19 and TRBJ2-1): DGGITQSPKYLFRKEGQNVTLSCEQNLNHDAMYWYRQDPGQGLRLIYYSQIVNDFQKGDIAEGYSVSREKKESFPLTVTSAQKNPTAFYLCASSNPAGVSYNEQFFGPGTRLTVL.

The genes are TRBV18 and TRBJ2-2; no reliable D call. V shed 3 bases and J shed 4 bases, with 12 bases lying between them. The germline V gene encodes CDR1 KGHSH and CDR2 LQKENI. The CDR3 is made up of 15 amino acids. The chain's CDR3 is CASSPTEAPTGELFF. In nucleotides, the CDR3 is TGTGCCAGCTCACCGACCGAAGCTCCCACCGGGGAGCTGTTTTTT.

This clone was detected only a few times. Different DNA sequences within this sample yield the same CDR3. The chain joins TRBV5-1 to TRBJ2-7, with a tentative D call TRBD1 (6 bases). The length of the CDR3 is 13 residues. CDR1 and CDR2 (germline): SGHRS, YFSETQ. Trimming cost V 4 bases and J 0 bases, with 8 bases left between them. CDR3 nucleotide sequence: TGCGCCAGCAGCCGGGACAACTCCTACGAGCAGTACTTC. It is translated as CASSRDNSYEQYF.

V is TRBV5-1 and J is TRBJ2-1; TRBD2 aligns across 12 bases. CDR1 is SGHRS and CDR2 is YFSETQ in the germline V gene. The CDR3 covers 15 residues. With 0 bases clipped from V and 7 bases from J, the junction kept 2 bases outside the gene matches. CDR3: CASSLVTSGGNEQFF. The CDR3 nucleotides are TGCGCCAGCAGCTTGGTGACTAGCGGGGGAAATGAGCAGTTCTTC.